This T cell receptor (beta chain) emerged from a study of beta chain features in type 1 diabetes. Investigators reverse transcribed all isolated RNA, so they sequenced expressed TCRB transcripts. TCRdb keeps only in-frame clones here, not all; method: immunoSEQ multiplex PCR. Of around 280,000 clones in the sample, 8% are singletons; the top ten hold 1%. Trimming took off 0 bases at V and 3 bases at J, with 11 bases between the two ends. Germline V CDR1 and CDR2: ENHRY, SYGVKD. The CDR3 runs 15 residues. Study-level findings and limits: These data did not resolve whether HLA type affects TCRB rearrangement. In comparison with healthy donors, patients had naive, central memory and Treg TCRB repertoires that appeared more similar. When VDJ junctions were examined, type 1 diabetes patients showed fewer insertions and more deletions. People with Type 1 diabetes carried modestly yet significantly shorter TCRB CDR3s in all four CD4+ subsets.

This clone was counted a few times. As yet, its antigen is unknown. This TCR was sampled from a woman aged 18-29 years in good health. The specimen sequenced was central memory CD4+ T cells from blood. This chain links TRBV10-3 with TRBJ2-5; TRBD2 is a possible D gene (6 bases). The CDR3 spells CAISESGRYEETQYF. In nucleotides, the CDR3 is TGTGCCATCAGTGAGTCGGGGAGGTACGAAGAGACCCAGTACTTC.